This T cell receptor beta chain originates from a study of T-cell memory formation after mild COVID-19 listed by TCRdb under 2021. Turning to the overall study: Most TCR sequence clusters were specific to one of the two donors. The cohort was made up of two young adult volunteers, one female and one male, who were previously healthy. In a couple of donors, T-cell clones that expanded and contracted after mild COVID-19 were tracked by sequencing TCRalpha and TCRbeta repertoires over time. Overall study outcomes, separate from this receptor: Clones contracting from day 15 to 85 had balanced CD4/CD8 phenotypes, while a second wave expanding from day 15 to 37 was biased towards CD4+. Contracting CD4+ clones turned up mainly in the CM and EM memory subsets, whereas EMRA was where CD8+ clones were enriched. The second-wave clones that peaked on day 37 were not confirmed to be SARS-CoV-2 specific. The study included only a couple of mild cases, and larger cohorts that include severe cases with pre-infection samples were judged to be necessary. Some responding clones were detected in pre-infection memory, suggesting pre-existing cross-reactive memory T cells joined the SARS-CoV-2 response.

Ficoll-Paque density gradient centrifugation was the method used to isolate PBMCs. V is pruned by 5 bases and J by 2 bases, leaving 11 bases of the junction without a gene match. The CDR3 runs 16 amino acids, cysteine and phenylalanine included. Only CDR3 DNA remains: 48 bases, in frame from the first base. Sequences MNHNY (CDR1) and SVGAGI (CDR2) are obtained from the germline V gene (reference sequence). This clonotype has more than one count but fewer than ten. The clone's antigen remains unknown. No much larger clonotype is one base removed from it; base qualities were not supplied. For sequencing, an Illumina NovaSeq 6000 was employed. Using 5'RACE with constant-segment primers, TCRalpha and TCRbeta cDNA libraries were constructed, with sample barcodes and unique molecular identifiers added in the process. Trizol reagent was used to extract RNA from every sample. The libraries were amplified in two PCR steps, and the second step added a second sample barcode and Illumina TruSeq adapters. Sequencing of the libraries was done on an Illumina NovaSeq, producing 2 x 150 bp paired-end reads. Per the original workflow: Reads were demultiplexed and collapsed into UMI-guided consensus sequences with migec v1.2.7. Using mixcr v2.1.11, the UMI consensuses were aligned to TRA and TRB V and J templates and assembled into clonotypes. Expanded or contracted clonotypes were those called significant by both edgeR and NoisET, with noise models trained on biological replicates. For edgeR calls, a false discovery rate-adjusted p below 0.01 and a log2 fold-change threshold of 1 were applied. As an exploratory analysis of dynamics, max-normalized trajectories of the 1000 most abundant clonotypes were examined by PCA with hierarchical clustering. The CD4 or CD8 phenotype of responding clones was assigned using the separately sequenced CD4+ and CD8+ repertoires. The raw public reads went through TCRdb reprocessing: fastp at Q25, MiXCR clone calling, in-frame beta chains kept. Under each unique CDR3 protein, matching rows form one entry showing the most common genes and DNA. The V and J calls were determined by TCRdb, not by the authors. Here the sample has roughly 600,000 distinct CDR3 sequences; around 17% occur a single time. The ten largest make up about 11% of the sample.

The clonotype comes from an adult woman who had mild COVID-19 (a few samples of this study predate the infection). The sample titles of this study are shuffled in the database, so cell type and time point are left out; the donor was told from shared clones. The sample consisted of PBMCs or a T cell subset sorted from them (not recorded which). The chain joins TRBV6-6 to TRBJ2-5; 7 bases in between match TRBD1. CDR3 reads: CASSTPTRDRQETQYF. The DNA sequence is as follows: TGTGCCAGCAGTACCCCTACTAGGGACAGACAAGAGACCCAGTACTTC.